Each of the 4 T cell receptor beta chains below was sequenced from the same sample in a study of response to subunit inactivated influenza vaccine. TCRdb re-analysed the RT-PCR reads in MiXCR, keeping a single row per CDR3 protein. The repertoire holds hundreds of thousands of distinct CDR3 sequences, with roughly 14% as singletons. Sample: PBMCs from blood, taken about 12 days after vaccination. The receptors derive from a man aged 50-59 years who received an inactivated influenza vaccine.

The V and J genes are TRBV20-1 and TRBJ2-7, with 8 nucleotides matching TRBD2. The CDR3 extends over 14 amino acids. Losses at the gene ends were 3 bases for V and 5 bases for J; bases not matched to a gene: 9. In germline, CDR1 is DFQATT, CDR2 SNEGSKA (reference sequence). The CDR3 sequence: CSAREPGGRDEQYF. The CDR3 DNA reads as TGCAGTGCTAGGGAGCCGGGAGGGAGGGACGAGCAGTACTTC.

The table lists this clonotype with a few counts. The CDR3 nucleotides read TGTGCCAGCAGCCCTAGTCAGACTGGAAACACCATATATTTT. This translates into CASSPSQTGNTIYF. The chain uses TRBV9 and TRBJ1-3; D remains ambiguous. In germline, CDR1 is SGDLS, CDR2 YYNGEE. This CDR3 is built from 14 residues. Trimming left V 4 bases short and J 2 bases short, with 10 bases between.

The chain has TRBV6-1 and TRBJ1-1; TRBD1 aligns across 9 bases. CDR1 and CDR2 from the germline V gene are MNHNS and SASEGT. With 3 bases clipped from V and 5 bases from J, the junction kept 7 bases outside the gene matches. The length of the CDR3 is 15 residues. The CDR3 loop is CASSDQGQGLTEAFF. As DNA, the CDR3 is TGTGCCAGCAGTGACCAGGGACAGGGTTTGACTGAAGCTTTCTTT.

In its sample, this clonotype was seen many times. V usage is TRBV5-1 and J usage is TRBJ2-1, with 7 bases lining up with TRBD2. Losses at the gene ends were 4 bases for V and 5 bases for J; bases not matched to a gene: 3. From germline, CDR1 is SGHRS and CDR2 YFSETQ. The CDR3 is 13 amino acids. Written as DNA, the CDR3 is TGCGCCAGCAGCCCGGGACTAAACAATGAGCAGTTCTTC. Translated: CASSPGLNNEQFF.